The subject of this entry is one TCR beta chain. The clone's antigen remains unknown. Base qualities are missing; no much larger clone stands one base away. This record belongs to a study of T cells after yellow fever vaccination (dated by TCRdb to about 2019). Background on the whole study: Libraries from fractions with low cell numbers were prepared with the SMART-Seq v4 Ultra Low Input RNA kit. Blood samples were taken at several timepoints before and after primary and secondary immunization, and bulk PBMC replicates and cell subsets were isolated. To track T-cell clones before and after primary and booster YFV17D yellow fever vaccination, bulk TCR alpha and beta repertoires were sequenced longitudinally. Two healthy male donors made up the cohort, one aged 18 to 30 years and the other aged 30 to 40 years.

TCR cDNA was synthesized by 5'RACE template switching, which introduced a universal primer site and unique molecular identifiers. Priming of cDNA synthesis was performed from both the TCR alpha and TCR beta constant segments. Two PCR steps were used to amplify libraries, with sample barcodes and sequencing adapters being added in the second step. Libraries were sequenced on Illumina HiSeq 2500 (2x100 bp) or NovaSeq (2x150 bp). In the paper's pipeline: MIGEC was used to demultiplex reads and collapse the reads into UMI consensus sequences, and MiXCR was used for V(D)J alignment. Vaccine-responding clonotypes were defined with edgeR using replicate PBMC samples, requiring FDR below 0.01 and a log2 fold change above 5 up to day 15. Each bulk clonotype received a CD4 or CD8 identity based on whether the sequenced CD4 or CD8 repertoire contained that clonotype at higher abundance. TCRdb reworked the public reads: Q25 trimming with fastp, MiXCR clone assembly, productive beta chains retained. A single entry per CDR3 protein holds the most common genes and DNA from its merged rows. The V and J calls come from TCRdb's annotation, not from the publication. For this sample there are hundreds of thousands of distinct CDR3 sequences; over 9% appear just once. Of the sample, under 15% falls within the top ten clones.

The treatment or condition label on this specimen signifies: live attenuated yellow fever vaccine strain. At each blood-draw timepoint, two biological replicates of bulk PBMCs were obtained. PBMCs were isolated from peripheral blood using a standard Ficoll-Paque protocol. TriZol was used to extract RNA from bulk PBMCs, CD4 and CD8 fractions, and dextramer-positive and dextramer-negative fractions. The investigation overall reported the following: Compared with the primary T-cell response, the secondary T-cell response was faster but weaker, reaching its peak on day 5 rather than on day 15. Most clones expanded after primary vaccination (almost 97% of CD4 and 80% to 90% of CD8) were re-detected after the booster, suggesting that broad memory maintenance occurred. Because the study included only a couple of donors, the extent to which the findings can be generalized is limited. A small share of clonotypes occurred in both CD4 and CD8 compartments, likely arising from convergent recombination. FACS-sorted repertoires could contain abundant contaminating clonotypes from the bulk population, so computational filtering was required.

V is shortened by 6 bases, J by 6 bases, and the region joining them spans 21 bases. CDR1 and CDR2 are read off the germline V gene as SGHDT and YYEEEE. Its CDR3 holds 16 amino acids, cysteine through phenylalanine. The kept DNA is CDR3 alone, 48 bases in frame from the first base. Sequenced material: PBMCs, taken on the day of the yellow fever booster vaccination. The chain joins TRBV5-6 to TRBJ2-2; the D gene is perhaps TRBD2, from 6 matching bases. The source of this sequence is a young man who received the YFV17D yellow fever vaccine. The sequence in DNA is TGTGCCAGCACCCTGACGGGTGGGAGGTGGTCCGGGGAGCTGTTTTTT. This translates into CASTLTGGRWSGELFF.